This TCR beta chain stems from a study of vaccination and CD4 T cells after COVID-19. The wider study: Cells received overlapping spike peptides from SARS-CoV-2, HCoV-NL63, HCoV-OC43 and HCoV-229E as stimulation. Controls had a CEFX pool, an HIV-1 Nef pool, or no peptide added.

The Oncomine TCR Beta short-read assay sequenced DNA from cultured CD4+ T cells. DNA came from CD4+ T cells after culture. Via MiXCR, TCRdb re-called the PCR reads, giving one row per CDR3 protein. Counted here are more than 20,000 distinct CDR3 sequences, roughly 44% occurring once; the ten biggest clones make up around 6.9%. Treatment given: approximately nine-day PBMC culture with coronavirus spike peptide pools or control peptides (ViraFEST assay). V was pared by 0 bases and J by 7 bases, with 15 bases between. Germline V lookup: CDR1 DFQATT, CDR2 SNEGSKA (reference sequence). This CDR3 has 15 amino acids. A remark on this clonotype: Antigen: not known.

The chain combines TRBV20-1 with TRBJ1-4; D not certain. The sequence derives from a human donor who had recovered from COVID-19. Sample: CD4+ T cells from blood, cultured in vitro. The CDR3 sequence is CSARDPGRPSEKLFF. CDR3 bases: TGCAGTGCTAGAGATCCGGGGAGACCCTCTGAAAAACTGTTTTTT.